This TCR beta chain was sequenced for a study of blood T cell repertoires in COVID-19. Study background: The samples span acute and convalescent COVID-19 from the United States, Italy and Spain. T cells, B-cell-depleted T cells, or PBMCs supplied cDNA or gDNA.

As handled by the study authors: Nucleated cell counts were estimated from reference gene primer amplification. Generated by immunoSEQ multiplex PCR, the TCRdb table keeps only in-frame clones and is missing some. V and J calls and clone size are those listed in that table; D and trimming were worked out from the DNA. The profile shows tens of thousands of clones, 88% of them singletons. V was shortened by 2 bases and J by 3 bases, with 9 bases between the two germline ends. Germline CDR1 and CDR2: SGHRS and YFSETQ. CDR3 length: 13 amino acids. V gene TRBV5-1 combines with J gene TRBJ2-7; D is possibly TRBD2 (5 bases). Sequenced: peripheral blood. This sequence originates from a man aged 55 to 70 with active COVID-19. The CDR3 nucleotides read TGCGCCAGCAGCTTCTCGGGGAACTACGAGCAGTACTTC. This translates into CASSFSGNYEQYF.